This T cell receptor beta chain was recovered during a study of shared clonotypes between healthy human individuals. Repertoires were generated with immunoSEQ multiplex PCR, while TCRdb's copy carries only in-frame clones and drops some. This table has under 750,000 clones, over 60% appearing once. Looked up from germline, CDR1 is SNHLY and CDR2 is FYNNEI. CDR3 length: 16 amino acids. V shed 6 bases and J 1 base; nucleotides not matched to a gene: 9. The V call is TRBV2, the J call TRBJ1-5; 7 nucleotides align to TRBD1. The sample was memory CD4+ T cells sorted from blood. Subset here: CD45RA-negative fraction. This clonotype was sampled from a woman in her 30s in good health. The CDR3 region has the DNA TGTGCCAGCAGCCTCGAAGGGACAGTCAGCAATCAGCCCCAGCATTTT. This gives the protein CASSLEGTVSNQPQHF.